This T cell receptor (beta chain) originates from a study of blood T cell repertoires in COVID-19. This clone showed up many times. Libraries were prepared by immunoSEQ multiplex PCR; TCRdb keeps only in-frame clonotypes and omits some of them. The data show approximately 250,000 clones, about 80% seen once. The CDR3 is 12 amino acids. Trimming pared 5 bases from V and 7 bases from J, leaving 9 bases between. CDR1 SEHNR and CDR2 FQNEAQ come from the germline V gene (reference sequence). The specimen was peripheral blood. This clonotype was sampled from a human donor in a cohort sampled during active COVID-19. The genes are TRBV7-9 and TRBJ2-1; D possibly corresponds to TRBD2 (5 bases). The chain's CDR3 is CASSQSGNEQFF. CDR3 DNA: TGTGCCAGCAGCCAATCGGGGAATGAGCAGTTCTTC.